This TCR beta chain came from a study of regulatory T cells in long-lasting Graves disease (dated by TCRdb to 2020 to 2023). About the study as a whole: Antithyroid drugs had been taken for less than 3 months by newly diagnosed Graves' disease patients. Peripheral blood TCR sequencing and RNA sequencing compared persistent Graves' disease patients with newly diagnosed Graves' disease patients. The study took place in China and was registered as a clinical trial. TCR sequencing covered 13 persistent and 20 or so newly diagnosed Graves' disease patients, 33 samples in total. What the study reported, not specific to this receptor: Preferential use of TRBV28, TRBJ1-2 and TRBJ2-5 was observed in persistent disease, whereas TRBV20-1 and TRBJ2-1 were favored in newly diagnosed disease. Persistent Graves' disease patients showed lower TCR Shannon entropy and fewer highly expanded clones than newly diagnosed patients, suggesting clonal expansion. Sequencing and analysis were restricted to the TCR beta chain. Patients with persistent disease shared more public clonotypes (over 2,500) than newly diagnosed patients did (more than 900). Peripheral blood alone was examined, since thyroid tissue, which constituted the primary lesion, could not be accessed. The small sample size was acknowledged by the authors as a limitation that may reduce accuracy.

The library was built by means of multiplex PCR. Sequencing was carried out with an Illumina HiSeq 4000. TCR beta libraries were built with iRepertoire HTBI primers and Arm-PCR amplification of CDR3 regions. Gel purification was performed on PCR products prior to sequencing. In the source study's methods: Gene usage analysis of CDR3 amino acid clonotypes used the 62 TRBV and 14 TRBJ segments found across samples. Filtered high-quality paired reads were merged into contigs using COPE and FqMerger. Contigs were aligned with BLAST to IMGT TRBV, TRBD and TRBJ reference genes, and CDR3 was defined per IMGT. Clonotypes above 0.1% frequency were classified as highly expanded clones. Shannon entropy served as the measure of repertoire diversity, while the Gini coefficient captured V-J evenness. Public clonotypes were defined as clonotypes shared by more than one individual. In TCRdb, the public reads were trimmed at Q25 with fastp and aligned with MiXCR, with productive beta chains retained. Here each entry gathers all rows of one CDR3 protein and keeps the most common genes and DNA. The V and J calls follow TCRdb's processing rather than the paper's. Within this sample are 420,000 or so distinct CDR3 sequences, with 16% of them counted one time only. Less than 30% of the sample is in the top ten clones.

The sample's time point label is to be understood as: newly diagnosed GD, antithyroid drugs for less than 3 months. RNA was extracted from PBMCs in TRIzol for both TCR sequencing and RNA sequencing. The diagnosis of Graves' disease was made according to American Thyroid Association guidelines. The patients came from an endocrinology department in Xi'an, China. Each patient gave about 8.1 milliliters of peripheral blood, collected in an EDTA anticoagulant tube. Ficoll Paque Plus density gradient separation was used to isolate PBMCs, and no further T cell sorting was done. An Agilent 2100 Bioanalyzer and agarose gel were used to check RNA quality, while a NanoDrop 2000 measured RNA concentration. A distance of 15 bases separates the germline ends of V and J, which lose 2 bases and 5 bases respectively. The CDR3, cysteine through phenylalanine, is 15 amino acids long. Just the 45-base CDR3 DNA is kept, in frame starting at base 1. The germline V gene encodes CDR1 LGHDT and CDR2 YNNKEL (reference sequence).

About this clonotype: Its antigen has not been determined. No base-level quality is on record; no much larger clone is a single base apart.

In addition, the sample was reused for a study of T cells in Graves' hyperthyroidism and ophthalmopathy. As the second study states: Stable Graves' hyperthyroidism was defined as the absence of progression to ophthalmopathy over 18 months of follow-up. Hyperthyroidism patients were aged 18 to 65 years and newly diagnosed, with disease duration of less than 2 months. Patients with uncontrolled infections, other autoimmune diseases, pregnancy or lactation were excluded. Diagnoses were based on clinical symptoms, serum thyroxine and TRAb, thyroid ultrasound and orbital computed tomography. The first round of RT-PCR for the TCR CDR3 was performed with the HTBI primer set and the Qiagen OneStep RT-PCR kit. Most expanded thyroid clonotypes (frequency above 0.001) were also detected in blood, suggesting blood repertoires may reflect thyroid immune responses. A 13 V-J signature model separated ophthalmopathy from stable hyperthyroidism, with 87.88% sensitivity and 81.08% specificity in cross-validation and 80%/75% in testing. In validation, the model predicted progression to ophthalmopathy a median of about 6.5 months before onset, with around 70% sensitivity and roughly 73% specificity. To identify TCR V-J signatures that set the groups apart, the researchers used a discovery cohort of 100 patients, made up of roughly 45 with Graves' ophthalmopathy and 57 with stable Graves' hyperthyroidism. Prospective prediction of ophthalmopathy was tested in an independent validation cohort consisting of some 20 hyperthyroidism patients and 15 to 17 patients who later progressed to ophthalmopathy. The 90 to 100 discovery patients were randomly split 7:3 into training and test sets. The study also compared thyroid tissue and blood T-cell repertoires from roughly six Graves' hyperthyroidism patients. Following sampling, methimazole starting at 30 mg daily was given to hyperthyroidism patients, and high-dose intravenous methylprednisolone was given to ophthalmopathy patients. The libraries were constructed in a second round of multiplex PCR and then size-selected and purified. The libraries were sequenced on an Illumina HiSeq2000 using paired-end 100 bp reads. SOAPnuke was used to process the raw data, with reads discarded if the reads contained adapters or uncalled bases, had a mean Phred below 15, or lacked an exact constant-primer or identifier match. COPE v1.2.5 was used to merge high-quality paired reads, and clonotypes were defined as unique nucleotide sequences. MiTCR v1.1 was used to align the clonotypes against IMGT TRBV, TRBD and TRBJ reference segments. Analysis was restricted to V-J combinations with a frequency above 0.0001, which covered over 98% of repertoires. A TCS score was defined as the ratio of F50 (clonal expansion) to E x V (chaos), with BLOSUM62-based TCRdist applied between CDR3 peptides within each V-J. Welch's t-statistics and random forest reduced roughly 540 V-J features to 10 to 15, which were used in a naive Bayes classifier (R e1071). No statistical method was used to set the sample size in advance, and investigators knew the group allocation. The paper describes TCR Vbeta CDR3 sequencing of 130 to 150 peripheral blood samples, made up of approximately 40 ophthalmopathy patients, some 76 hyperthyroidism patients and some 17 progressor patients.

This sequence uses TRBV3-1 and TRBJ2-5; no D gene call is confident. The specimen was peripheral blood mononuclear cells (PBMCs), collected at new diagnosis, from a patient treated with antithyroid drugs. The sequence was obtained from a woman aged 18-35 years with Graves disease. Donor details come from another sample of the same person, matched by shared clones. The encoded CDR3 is CASSQFVSPGETQYF. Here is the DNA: TGTGCCAGCAGCCAATTCGTGTCCCCCGGGGAGACCCAGTACTTC.